The 30 T cell receptor beta chains below all came from one sample that was sequenced in a study of cytomegalovirus exposure and HLA in healthy donors. Clones were sequenced by immunoSEQ multiplex PCR, and TCRdb holds only the in-frame ones, with some missing. The table has about 78,000 clones, approximately 95% seen once. The sequencing sample was made of PBMCs. All receptors derive from a man aged 18 to 35 in good health and CMV-seropositive.

The V gene is TRBV27, the J gene TRBJ1-1; tentatively, D is TRBD1 (5 bases). This CDR3 region has 16 residues. Deletions cut 4 bases from V and 11 bases from J, with 26 bases between. Germline lookup yields CDR1 MNHEY and CDR2 SMNVEV (reference sequence). CDR3 loop: CASSSWSGGIGNNAFF. The CDR3, as DNA: TGTGCCAGCAGTTCATGGTCCGGGGGAATTGGAAATAACGCTTTCTTT.

J is TRBJ2-1 and V is TRBV27; 9 positions match TRBD2. V lost 5 bases and J lost 4; bases outside the gene matches: 6. CDR1 is MNHEY and CDR2 is SMNVEV in the germline V gene (reference sequence). The CDR3 sequence is 15 residues long. The CDR3 region has the DNA TGTGCCAGCAGTCCCACGACTAGCGGTTACAATGAGCAGTTCTTC. Its translation is CASSPTTSGYNEQFF.

This chain joins TRBV10-2 and TRBJ1-3; the D gene is possibly TRBD1 (5 bases). The CDR3 consists of 14 residues. Trimming removed 7 bases at V and 2 bases at J, with 12 bases between. Germline V gives CDR1 WSHSY, CDR2 SAAADI. The CDR3 DNA is TGCGCCAGCAAGCTAGACAGTGCTGGAAACACCATATATTTT. As protein: CASKLDSAGNTIYF.

Note on this clone: Other DNA sequences in the sample encode the same CDR3. The chain joins TRBV18 to TRBJ2-7; tentative D call: TRBD1 (6 bases). The CDR3 has 12 residues. Germline values: CDR1 KGHSH, CDR2 LQKENI. The ends were cut back, 3 bases at V and 3 bases at J, with 6 bases in the middle. DNA for the CDR3: TGTGCCAGCTCACCGGACAGCTACGAGCAGTACTTC. It encodes CASSPDSYEQYF.

This chain connects TRBV30 to TRBJ2-3, with D perhaps TRBD1 (7 bases). Germline V gene lookup returns CDR1 GTSNPN and CDR2 SVGIG (reference sequence). Trimming pared 0 bases from V and 2 bases from J, leaving 12 bases between. This CDR3 spans 15 amino acids. CDR3 sequence: CAWSVGGTDTDTQYF. CDR3 bases: TGTGCCTGGAGTGTAGGGGGGACAGACACAGATACGCAGTATTTT.

The chain uses TRBV27 and TRBJ1-1; D is perhaps TRBD1 (5 bases). V shed 2 bases and J shed 6 bases, with 13 bases lying between them. Germline V CDR1 and CDR2: MNHEY, SMNVEV (reference sequence). The CDR3 is 14 amino acids. This chain's CDR3 is CASSLRGRAAEAFF. CDR3 nucleotide sequence: TGTGCCAGCAGTTTAAGGGGCAGGGCTGCTGAAGCTTTCTTT.

V usage is TRBV5-1 and J usage is TRBJ2-5; maybe TRBD1 (6 bases). Trimming removed 0 bases at V and 4 bases at J, with 10 bases between. CDR3 length: 14 amino acids. Germline V lookup: CDR1 SGHRS, CDR2 YFSETQ. The CDR3, as DNA: TGCGCCAGCAGCTTGGTATTGGACAGAGAGACCCAGTACTTC. Its translation is CASSLVLDRETQYF.

The chain has TRBV5-1 and TRBJ2-5; 14 nucleotides align to TRBD2. V was clipped by 3 bases and J by 2 bases; unmatched bases: 6. Germline V lookup: CDR1 SGHRS, CDR2 YFSETQ. The CDR3 totals 17 residues. The CDR3 region has the DNA TGCGCCAGCAGCTGGGGGGGACTAGCGGGAGAACAAGAGACCCAGTACTTC. As protein: CASSWGGLAGEQETQYF. The variable domain in full, completed from reference TRBV5-1 and TRBJ2-5, reads KAGVTQTPRYLIKTRGQQVTLSCSPISGHRSVSWYQQTPGQGLQFLFEYFSETQRNKGNFPGRFSGRQFSNSRSEMNVSTLELGDSALYLCASSWGGLAGEQETQYFGPGTRLLVL.

The rearrangement joins TRBV29-1 to TRBJ2-4, with 8 bases lining up with TRBD1. The CDR3 has 13 amino acids. The V gene end was trimmed by 0 bases and the J gene end by 8 bases; junction bases not matched to a gene: 3. Germline loops: CDR1 SQVTM, CDR2 ANQGSEA. The CDR3 region has the DNA TGCAGCGTTGAAGATTACAGGGGGGACATTCAGTACTTC. Translated, it gives CSVEDYRGDIQYF.

This chain links TRBV19 with TRBJ1-1; 9 positions match TRBD1. CDR1 is LNHDA and CDR2 is SQIVND in the germline V gene (reference sequence). V gave up 3 bases and J gave up 4 bases; unmatched junction bases: 0. CDR3 length equals 13 residues. This CDR3 is CASSMTGGTEAFF. The DNA of the CDR3 is TGTGCCAGTAGTATGACAGGGGGCACTGAAGCTTTCTTT.

V usage is TRBV11-2 and J usage is TRBJ2-7; the D is unclear. V was cut by 4 bases and J by 2 bases, with 12 bases left in between. This CDR3 comprises 14 residues. Germline V gene data show CDR1 as SGHAT and CDR2 as FQNNGV. The CDR3 region is CASSSGASTYEQYF. CDR3 bases: TGTGCCAGCAGCTCGGGTGCGTCCACCTACGAGCAGTACTTC.

The genes are TRBV6-1 and TRBJ2-2, with a tentative D call TRBD2 (6 bases). Germline CDR1 and CDR2: MNHNS and SASEGT. The length of the CDR3 is 13 residues. Deletions cut 6 bases from V and 5 bases from J, with 10 bases between. In DNA, the CDR3 is TGTGCCAGCAGCATAGGGAGGACCGGGGAGCTGTTTTTT. Its translation: CASSIGRTGELFF.

This rearrangement joins TRBV27 to TRBJ2-1; 8 bases align to TRBD2. The CDR3 sequence is 15 residues long. The germline V gene has CDR1 MNHEY and CDR2 SMNVEV (reference sequence). Trimming at V came to 5 bases and at J to 7 bases, leaving 10 bases not matched to a gene. The CDR3 nucleotides read TGTGCCAGCAGTCCCACAGCGGGACTAGGAAATGAGCAGTTCTTC. Its translation: CASSPTAGLGNEQFF.

This rearrangement joins TRBV27 to TRBJ1-1; 8 bases fit TRBD1. The length of the CDR3 is 15 residues. V dropped 4 bases and J dropped 5; count of bases not matched to a gene: 9. CDR1 MNHEY and CDR2 SMNVEV come from the germline V gene (reference sequence). This CDR3 reads CASSSTGGVRTEAFF. The CDR3, as DNA: TGTGCCAGCAGTTCTACAGGGGGTGTGAGAACTGAAGCTTTCTTT.

The chain links TRBV9 to TRBJ2-6; D is ambiguous. Germline loops: CDR1 SGDLS, CDR2 YYNGEE. This CDR3 has 15 residues. V was clipped by 0 bases and J by 0 bases, with 4 bases between them. The chain's CDR3 is CASSVGDSGANVLTF. In DNA form, the CDR3 reads TGTGCCAGCAGCGTAGGCGACTCTGGGGCCAACGTCCTGACTTTC.

This sequence joins TRBV27 and TRBJ2-7; tentative D call: TRBD2 (5 bases). Trimming cost V 8 bases and J 2 bases, with 10 bases left between them. Germline loops: CDR1 MNHEY, CDR2 SMNVEV (reference sequence). The CDR3 contains 12 residues. The CDR3 DNA reads as TGTGCCAGCGGAGGAGCGGCCTACGAGCAGTACTTC. This codes for CASGGAAYEQYF.

This chain joins TRBV5-6 and TRBJ1-1, with 12 bases aligning to TRBD1. The V gene's germline CDR1 is SGHDT and CDR2 YYEEEE. J lost 6 bases, V lost 4 bases, and 4 bases had no gene match. CDR3 length: 14 amino acids. The CDR3 region has the DNA TGTGCCAGCAGCCTGGGACAGGGGGCCGCTGAAGCTTTCTTT. Translating gives CASSLGQGAAEAFF.

About this clone: Other DNA sequences from this sample encode an identical CDR3 as well. The CDR3, as DNA: TGCGCCAGCAGCTTACTAGCGGGAGACACCGGGGAGCTGTTTTTT. Its protein is CASSLLAGDTGELFF. The chain has TRBV5-1 and TRBJ2-2; 11 bases fit TRBD2. The CDR3 sequence is 15 residues long. Looked up from germline, CDR1 is SGHRS and CDR2 is YFSETQ. The junction had 0 bases not matched to a gene; V was cut back by 2 bases and J by 3 bases.

This sequence joins TRBV4-2 and TRBJ2-7, with D perhaps TRBD2 (6 bases). V dropped 0 bases and J dropped 7 bases, with 13 bases sitting between them. Germline CDR1 LGHNA, CDR2 YNFKEQ. The CDR3 has 14 amino acids. The CDR3 region is CASSQELELAEQYF. The CDR3 nucleotides are TGTGCCAGCAGCCAAGAATTGGAACTAGCAGAGCAGTACTTC.

The chain links TRBV11-2 to TRBJ1-3, with D uncertain. V gave up 4 bases and J gave up 3 bases, with 16 bases separating them. Germline CDR1 and CDR2: SGHAT and FQNNGV. CDR3 length equals 16 residues. CDR3 residues: CASSSPFAGFGNTIYF. As DNA, the CDR3 is TGTGCCAGCAGCTCTCCGTTCGCGGGATTTGGAAACACCATATATTTT.

The chain has TRBV6-1 and TRBJ2-1; TRBD2 might be the D (6 bases). The CDR3 runs 14 residues. CDR1 and CDR2 (germline): MNHNS, SASEGT. V was pared by 1 base and J by 9 bases, with 13 bases between. The CDR3 nucleotides read TGTGCCAGCAGTGAAGGGGGGGTGAGAAGTGAGCAGTTCTTC. It specifies CASSEGGVRSEQFF.

The rearrangement joins TRBV19 to TRBJ2-5; TRBD1 matches at 10 bases. The CDR3 has 15 amino acids. Germline V gene lookup returns CDR1 LNHDA and CDR2 SQIVND (reference sequence). V shed 7 bases and J 5 bases; nucleotides not matched to a gene: 10. CDR3 region: CASTKTGTGVETQYF. As DNA, the CDR3 is TGTGCCAGTACCAAGACCGGGACAGGGGTCGAGACCCAGTACTTC.

V gene TRBV6-5 combines with J gene TRBJ2-1; 7 bases match TRBD1. The CDR3 has 14 amino acids. The germline gives CDR1 MNHEY, CDR2 SVGAGI. V was clipped by 6 bases and J by 8 bases; unmatched bases: 10. The CDR3 loop reads CASSPTGYIHEQFF. For the CDR3, the DNA is TGTGCCAGCAGCCCGACAGGGTACATCCATGAGCAGTTCTTC.

This clone was counted once. This chain uses TRBV10-3 with TRBJ2-7, with a tentative D call TRBD1 (6 bases). In germline, CDR1 is ENHRY, CDR2 SYGVKD. Trimming removed 6 bases at V and 3 bases at J, with 12 bases between. The CDR3 sequence is 13 residues long. CDR3 protein: CAISFGQSYEQYF. As DNA, the CDR3 is TGTGCCATCAGCTTCGGACAGAGCTACGAGCAGTACTTC.

This clone was observed a handful of times. J is TRBJ2-1 and V is TRBV14; D perhaps matches TRBD2 (6 bases). The germline CDR1 and CDR2 sequences are SGHDN and FVKESK. The V end lost 1 base, the J end lost 5 bases, and 15 bases lay between the germline ends. The CDR3 is made up of 16 amino acids. The CDR3 bases are TGTGCCAGCAGCCAAGTGTTTGGAGGGTCCCACAATGAGCAGTTCTTC. Translating it yields CASSQVFGGSHNEQFF.

This chain uses TRBV29-1 with TRBJ1-1; D perhaps matches TRBD1 (5 bases). The germline V gene encodes CDR1 SQVTM and CDR2 ANQGSEA. The length of the CDR3 is 13 residues. Trimming cost V 6 bases and J 4 bases, with 15 bases left between them. The CDR3 sequence is CSVWGVLSTEAFF. CDR3 sequence (DNA): TGCAGCGTCTGGGGCGTCTTGAGCACTGAAGCTTTCTTT.

This chain joins TRBV11-3 and TRBJ2-5; 8 bases fit TRBD2. CDR3 length: 15 amino acids. The V segment lost 5 bases and the J segment 1 base; nucleotides outside the gene matches: 6. Germline CDR1 is SGHNT and CDR2 is YENEEA. This CDR3 reads CASSQLGTSQETQYF. The CDR3 DNA reads TGTGCCAGCAGCCAATTGGGGACTAGCCAAGAGACCCAGTACTTC.

The J gene is TRBJ2-5, the V gene TRBV4-2; 10 positions agree with TRBD2. V was pared by 1 base and J by 2 bases, with 4 bases of the junction left unmatched. The CDR3 runs to 16 residues. The germline V gene encodes CDR1 LGHNA and CDR2 YNFKEQ. The CDR3 DNA reads as TGTGCCAGCAGCCAAGCCGGACTAGCGGTACAAGAGACCCAGTACTTC. Translation: CASSQAGLAVQETQYF.

CDR3 nucleotide sequence: TGTGCCAGCAGCGTGACAGGGACAAATGAGCAGTTCTTC. It translates to CASSVTGTNEQFF. The V call is TRBV9, the J call TRBJ2-1; 7 bases align to TRBD1. With 2 bases clipped from V and 7 bases from J, the junction kept 3 bases outside the gene matches. CDR3 size: 13 residues. CDR1 and CDR2 (germline): SGDLS, YYNGEE.

The chain is built from TRBV5-1 and TRBJ2-7; 9 bases align to TRBD2. This CDR3 has 16 residues. CDR1 and CDR2 (germline): SGHRS, YFSETQ. After removal of 4 bases from V and 5 bases from J, the junction contained 13 bases not matched to a gene. DNA for the CDR3: TGCGCCAGCAGCCCCCATGGGGCGGGAGGGCCCGACGAGCAGTACTTC. This sequence encodes CASSPHGAGGPDEQYF.